These 15 T cell receptor beta chains came from one sample sequenced in a study of OX40 agonist ivuxolimab in advanced cancers. Measured with immunoSEQ multiplex PCR; TCRdb has only the in-frame clones, and not every one. The repertoire holds under 65,000 clones, with 75% to 95% as singletons. Sequences were derived from CD4+ or CD8+ T cells sorted from blood, sampled in a trial of the OX40 agonist ivuxolimab. All receptors come from an adult with an advanced solid tumor such as melanoma, head and neck, liver or kidney cancer.

The rearrangement joins TRBV30 to TRBJ1-3, with D maybe TRBD1 (6 bases). Trimming shortened V by 0 bases and J by 4 bases, and 19 bases separated the two germline ends. This CDR3 is built from 17 residues. Germline lookup yields CDR1 GTSNPN and CDR2 SVGIG (reference sequence). The CDR3: CAWSVKTSGGLGNTIYF. DNA of the CDR3: TGTGCCTGGAGTGTAAAGACGTCCGGGGGGCTCGGAAACACCATATATTTT.

The chain joins TRBV29-1 to TRBJ1-1; TRBD1 is a possible D gene (6 bases). Germline CDR1 reads SQVTM; CDR2 reads ANQGSEA. The CDR3 totals 13 residues. Trimming took off 4 bases at V and 2 bases at J, with 11 bases between the two ends. Here the CDR3 DNA reads TGCAGCGTTGGTAGGACAGTTAACACTGAAGCTTTCTTT. Translation gives CSVGRTVNTEAFF.

The chain joins TRBV19 to TRBJ2-2; 8 nucleotides agree with TRBD2. Germline V lookup: CDR1 LNHDA, CDR2 SQIVND (reference sequence). This CDR3 region has 14 residues. J gave up 4 bases and V 7 bases, and 5 bases lay outside the gene matches. CDR3 sequence: CASNTGGSTGELFF. The DNA for the CDR3 is TGTGCCAGTAACACGGGAGGGTCCACCGGGGAGCTGTTTTTT. Complete variable domain (other parts from reference TRBV19 and TRBJ2-2): DGGITQSPKYLFRKEGQNVTLSCEQNLNHDAMYWYRQDPGQGLRLIYYSQIVNDFQKGDIAEGYSVSREKKESFPLTVTSAQKNPTAFYLCASNTGGSTGELFFGEGSRLTVL.

The V and J genes are TRBV7-2 and TRBJ1-3; no definite D call. The CDR3 runs to 12 residues. The germline V gene encodes CDR1 SGHTA and CDR2 FQGNSA. V was clipped by 1 base and J by 9 bases, with 7 bases between them. The CDR3: CASSLDWGTIYF. Written as DNA, the CDR3 is TGTGCCAGCAGCTTAGATTGGGGCACCATATATTTT.

The chain joins TRBV6-5 to TRBJ2-4; perhaps TRBD1 as D (5 bases). Germline V lookup: CDR1 MNHEY, CDR2 SVGAGI. With 2 bases removed from V and 3 bases from J, the gap between germline ends came to 14 bases. The CDR3 is made up of 16 amino acids. The CDR3 DNA sequence: TGTGCCAGCAGTTACGGGGTGCTCGACAGCAAAAACATTCAGTACTTC. Translated: CASSYGVLDSKNIQYF.

The J gene is TRBJ1-1, the V gene TRBV19; TRBD1 aligns across 9 bases. This CDR3 is 13 amino acids long. Germline V gene data show CDR1 as LNHDA and CDR2 as SQIVND (reference sequence). V was clipped by 7 bases and J by 5 bases; unmatched bases: 5. As DNA, the CDR3 is TGTGCCAGTAAAGACAGGGGGAGGACTGAAGCTTTCTTT. Translation gives CASKDRGRTEAFF.

This chain joins TRBV5-5 and TRBJ2-3, with D unresolved. There are 15 residues in the CDR3. Trimming removed 0 bases from V and 2 bases from J, with 10 bases in between. The germline gives CDR1 SGHKS, CDR2 YYEKEE (reference sequence). The CDR3 reads CASSLVGRSTDTQYF. The CDR3 nucleotides read TGTGCCAGCAGCTTGGTTGGCCGGTCCACAGATACGCAGTATTTT.

This chain connects TRBV11-2 to TRBJ1-3; 8 bases are shared with TRBD1. This CDR3 has 18 residues. Germline-derived CDR1 and CDR2 are SGHAT and FQNNGV. Trimming removed 1 base from V and 0 bases from J; junction bases left unmatched: 8. The CDR3 nucleotides are TGTGCCAGCAGCTTAGTTTTGGACAGGGCCAACTCTGGAAACACCATATATTTT. Translation: CASSLVLDRANSGNTIYF.

This chain joins TRBV30 and TRBJ2-1; TRBD2 matches 13 bases. Looked up from germline, CDR1 is GTSNPN and CDR2 is SVGIG (reference sequence). Losses at the gene ends were 2 bases for V and 7 bases for J; bases not matched to a gene: 32. The CDR3 contains 24 residues. This CDR3 reads CAWSHYSGPLSRGLAGVKYNEQFF. For the CDR3, the DNA is TGTGCCTGGAGTCATTACTCGGGTCCATTAAGCAGAGGACTAGCGGGAGTAAAGTATAATGAGCAGTTCTTC.

The J gene is TRBJ1-1, the V gene TRBV7-2; weak D call: TRBD1 (5 bases). The CDR3 consists of 13 residues. CDR1 is SGHTA, CDR2 FQGNSA, per germline. V shed 1 base and J shed 3 bases, with 6 bases lying between them. The DNA for the CDR3 is TGTGCCAGCAGCTTAGTGGGGCACACTGAAGCTTTCTTT. This translates into CASSLVGHTEAFF.

The J gene is TRBJ2-4, the V gene TRBV25-1, with D possibly TRBD2 on 6 matching bases. The ends were cut back, 3 bases at V and 8 bases at J, with 14 bases in the middle. The CDR3 has 14 amino acids. CDR1 is MGHDK, CDR2 SYGVNS, per germline. The CDR3 is CASSDSGSVDIQYF. CDR3 sequence (DNA): TGTGCCAGCAGTGACTCCGGGAGTGTAGACATTCAGTACTTC.

V usage is TRBV14 and J usage is TRBJ2-3; tentative D call: TRBD1 (5 bases). Germline V gene lookup returns CDR1 SGHDN and CDR2 FVKESK. The CDR3 has 15 amino acids. Trimming left V 4 bases short and J 2 bases short, with 13 bases between. CDR3 region: CASSPTRQLTDTQYF. The CDR3 DNA sequence: TGTGCCAGCAGCCCGACCCGACAGCTCACAGATACGCAGTATTTT.

DNA of the CDR3: TGTGCCAGCAGTTTAAGGACAGGGGCCTACAATGAGCAGTTCTTC. The encoded protein is CASSLRTGAYNEQFF. This chain uses TRBV27 with TRBJ2-1; TRBD1 agrees at 9 bases. V shed 2 bases and J 2 bases; nucleotides not matched to a gene: 1. There are 15 residues in the CDR3. The germline V gene has CDR1 MNHEY and CDR2 SMNVEV (reference sequence).

The CDR3 here is CASSISETVRGYTF. The CDR3 DNA sequence: TGTGCCAGTAGTATCAGTGAAACCGTGAGGGGCTACACCTTC. V gene TRBV19 combines with J gene TRBJ1-2; D gene uncertain. The CDR3 is 14 residues long. Trimming stripped 3 bases from V and 8 bases from J, with 16 bases between. Germline assignment: CDR1 LNHDA and CDR2 SQIVND (reference sequence).

The J gene is TRBJ1-3, the V gene TRBV27; D remains unclear. This CDR3 comprises 14 residues. Trimming stripped 5 bases from V and 2 bases from J, with 10 bases between. Per the germline V gene, CDR1 is MNHEY and CDR2 is SMNVEV (reference sequence). CDR3 nucleotides: TGTGCCAGCAGTCCCCTAGGGACTGGAAACACCATATATTTT. It specifies CASSPLGTGNTIYF.